The 5 T cell receptor beta chains reported below all come from one sample, sequenced in a study of blood T cell repertoires in COVID-19. Data came from immunoSEQ multiplex PCR; TCRdb stores just in-frame clones and leaves some out. Found here are some 200,000 clones, 70% to 80% of them singletons; the top ten hold roughly 17%. Material for sequencing was PBMCs or T cells enriched from blood (not recorded which). The receptors originated from a woman in her 50s who had recovered from COVID-19.

The chain uses TRBV3-1 (or the pseudogene TRBV3-2) and TRBJ2-3; 15 bases agree with TRBD2. The length of the CDR3 is 19 residues. CDR1 is LGHDT, CDR2 YNNKEL, per germline (reference sequence). V lost 2 bases to trimming and J lost 0 bases; unmatched junction nucleotides: 6. The CDR3 nucleotides read TGTGCCAGCAGCCAACGGACTAGCGGGAGGGCCGGGAGCACAGATACGCAGTATTTT. The encoded protein is CASSQRTSGRAGSTDTQYF.

This chain links TRBV5-1 with TRBJ2-5; D gene ambiguous. The ends were cut back, 0 bases at V and 1 base at J, with 7 bases in the middle. CDR1 is SGHRS and CDR2 is YFSETQ in the germline V gene. The CDR3 covers 14 residues. The CDR3: CASSLGPSQETQYF. The CDR3 nucleotides are TGCGCCAGCAGCTTGGGGCCTAGCCAAGAGACCCAGTACTTC.

V usage is TRBV3-1 (or the pseudogene TRBV3-2) and J usage is TRBJ2-1; 8 bases are shared with TRBD2. Trimming took 8 bases from V and 6 from J; bases not matched to a gene: 24. The CDR3 is 19 residues long. Germline CDR1 reads LGHDT; CDR2 reads YNNKEL (reference sequence). This chain's CDR3 is CASALRGGGSGIRLNEQFF. CDR3 DNA: TGTGCCAGCGCCCTTCGGGGAGGGGGTAGCGGGATCCGCCTCAATGAGCAGTTCTTC.

The chain uses TRBV2 and TRBJ1-2, with D maybe TRBD1 (5 bases). V was clipped by 0 bases and J by 6 bases, with 11 bases between them. Germline V gene sequence: CDR1 SNHLY, CDR2 FYNNEI. The CDR3 is 14 residues long. The CDR3 sequence is CASSEAPTAHGYTF. In nucleotides, the CDR3 is TGTGCCAGCAGTGAAGCCCCGACAGCGCATGGCTACACCTTC.

In this sample, this clone turned up once. The CDR3 nucleotides are TGTGCCTGGAGTGCGGGACTTTCAGATACGCAGTATTTT. Its protein is CAWSAGLSDTQYF. The rearrangement joins TRBV30 to TRBJ2-3; tentatively, D is TRBD2 (6 bases). Trimming removed 1 base at V and 4 bases at J, with 9 bases between. Germline CDR1 GTSNPN, CDR2 SVGIG (reference sequence). This CDR3 spans 13 amino acids.